What follows describes a single T cell receptor beta chain. A J-beta primer mix and a sample-barcoded 5' primer were used in a second PCR of about 7 to 12 cycles. One entry per CDR3 protein results from TCRdb running MiXCR on the 5' RACE reads. Counted here are 750,000 or so distinct CDR3 sequences, 25% occurring once; the ten biggest clones make up 9% to 9.5%. The sample originates from a study of blood T cells in healthy people across ages. Germline V gene lookup returns CDR1 SNHLY and CDR2 FYNNEI. CDR3 length: 19 residues. V trimming: 2 bases; J trimming: 0 bases; junction bases outside the gene matches: 13. These data were also filed under a second study, of T cells of mothers and their children.

Sequencing was carried out using blood. The TCR originated in a boy aged 5 to 17 in good health. This chain uses TRBV2 with TRBJ2-7; TRBD1 matches 10 bases. CDR3 sequence: CASSEKGTGDLILSYEQYF. For the CDR3, the DNA is TGTGCCAGCAGTGAAAAGGGGACAGGGGACTTAATCCTCTCCTACGAGCAGTACTTC.